Shown below are 32 T cell receptor beta chains from a single sample sequenced in a study of blood T cells in healthy people across ages. Alongside a J-beta primer mix, a sample-barcoded 5' primer served in a second PCR lasting 7 to 11 cycles. TCRdb used MiXCR to reprocess the 5' RACE reads, holding one entry per CDR3 protein. The data contain over 1,200,000 distinct CDR3 sequences, 59% of them singletons. Input material: blood. All receptors derive from a man between 18 and 35 years old in good health.

This clonotype has a handful of counts. V is TRBV12-3 or TRBV12-4 and J is TRBJ2-1, with D possibly matching TRBD2 (5 bases). The CDR3 consists of 16 residues. V shed 3 bases and J shed 4 bases, with 16 bases lying between them. The CDR3 nucleotides read TGTGCCAGCAGTTTGGCCGCTGGCACTAGATACAATGAGCAGTTCTTC. It is translated as CASSLAAGTRYNEQFF.

This clonotype was observed a single time. The chain has TRBV12-3 or TRBV12-4 and TRBJ1-1; D perhaps matches TRBD1 (5 bases). V dropped 6 bases and J dropped 5 bases, with 16 bases sitting between them. The CDR3 totals 14 residues. The CDR3 nucleotides are TGTGCCAGCAGCCCCCAGGGTCAGGGAACTGAAGCTTTCTTT. This gives the protein CASSPQGQGTEAFF.

The rearrangement uses TRBV29-1 and TRBJ2-2, with 7 nucleotides matching TRBD2. The CDR3 covers 15 residues. CDR1 is SQVTM and CDR2 is ANQGSEA in the germline V gene. Unmatched junction bases numbered 5, after V lost 4 bases and J lost 0 bases. The chain's CDR3 is CSVASGAPNTGELFF. The CDR3 region has the DNA TGCAGCGTTGCTAGCGGAGCCCCGAACACCGGGGAGCTGTTTTTT.

The V and J genes are TRBV4-3 and TRBJ2-3, with 8 nucleotides matching TRBD2. The junction had 4 bases not matched to a gene; V was cut back by 2 bases and J by 3 bases. Germline V gives CDR1 LGHNA, CDR2 YSLEER. This CDR3 has 15 amino acids. The CDR3 DNA reads TGCGCCAGCAGCCAAACCGGGACTAGGACAGATACGCAGTATTTT. Its protein product is CASSQTGTRTDTQYF.

The V gene is TRBV27, the J gene TRBJ1-1; no firm D call. CDR1 is MNHEY, CDR2 SMNVEV, per germline (reference sequence). The CDR3 contains 13 residues. V gave up 5 bases and J gave up 4 bases, with 11 bases separating them. The CDR3 nucleotides read TGTGCCAGCAGTGTGGTGTCAGCCACTGAAGCTTTCTTT. Translated: CASSVVSATEAFF.

This rearrangement joins TRBV19 to TRBJ2-5; D is unclear. The CDR3 extends over 16 amino acids. V lost 5 bases, J lost 2 bases, and 18 bases lay in between. Per the germline V gene, CDR1 is LNHDA and CDR2 is SQIVND (reference sequence). The CDR3 DNA is TGTGCCAGTAGTCTGAGGCGGACCGCGGTTCAAGAGACCCAGTACTTC. Translated, it gives CASSLRRTAVQETQYF. The full variable domain, in which reference TRBV19 and TRBJ2-5 provide the parts outside the CDR3, is DGGITQSPKYLFRKEGQNVTLSCEQNLNHDAMYWYRQDPGQGLRLIYYSQIVNDFQKGDIAEGYSVSREKKESFPLTVTSAQKNPTAFYLCASSLRRTAVQETQYFGPGTRLLVL.

The chain combines TRBV6-7 with TRBJ2-5; 9 bases align to TRBD1. TRBV6-7 is an ORF for which the function is uncertain. The CDR3 covers 14 residues. Trimming cost V 6 bases and J 4 bases; bases outside gene matches: 6. The CDR3 DNA is TGTGCCAGCAGGGGGGACAGGGAGGGAGAGACCCAGTACTTC. This gives the protein CASRGDREGETQYF.

The rearrangement joins TRBV3-1 to TRBJ2-2; 8 bases fit TRBD1. CDR1 and CDR2 (germline): LGHDT, YNNKEL (reference sequence). Trimming cost V 2 bases and J 6 bases; bases outside gene matches: 2. There are 14 residues in the CDR3. The CDR3 reads CASSQKQGAGELFF. CDR3 coding DNA: TGTGCCAGCAGCCAAAAACAGGGGGCCGGGGAGCTGTTTTTT.

The chain carries TRBV27 and TRBJ2-1; 10 nucleotides agree with TRBD1. The CDR3 length is 17 residues. Trimming removed 5 bases from V and 4 bases from J; junction bases left unmatched: 11. Germline V gene sequence: CDR1 MNHEY, CDR2 SMNVEV (reference sequence). The CDR3 spells CASSPNPAGQGYNEQFF. CDR3 sequence (DNA): TGTGCCAGCAGTCCAAACCCCGCGGGACAGGGGTACAATGAGCAGTTCTTC.

The V and J genes are TRBV7-8 and TRBJ1-2; D possibly corresponds to TRBD1 (6 bases). Germline CDR1 SGHVS, CDR2 FQNEAQ. The CDR3 sequence is 13 residues long. The ends were cut back, 4 bases at V and 6 bases at J, with 12 bases in the middle. The CDR3, as DNA: TGTGCCAGCAGCTGGAACCCAGGGGATGGCTACACCTTC. Encoded protein: CASSWNPGDGYTF.

This clonotype was detected only a few times. V and J are TRBV10-3 and TRBJ1-6; the D gene is possibly TRBD1 (5 bases). Trimming pared 3 bases from V and 5 bases from J, leaving 8 bases between. CDR3 length equals 14 residues. Per germline, CDR1 ENHRY and CDR2 SYGVKD. CDR3 sequence (DNA): TGTGCCATCAGTGAAGGGGAGGATAATTCACCCCTCCACTTT. Its protein is CAISEGEDNSPLHF.

The chain links TRBV6-5 to TRBJ1-2, with 7 positions matching TRBD1. Trimming at V came to 0 bases and at J to 6 bases, leaving 7 bases not matched to a gene. Germline V lookup: CDR1 MNHEY, CDR2 SVGAGI. The CDR3 has 15 residues. As DNA, the CDR3 is TGTGCCAGCAGTTACTCGGAGGGGGCCGGAGATGGCTACACCTTC. Amino acid sequence: CASSYSEGAGDGYTF.

This clonotype showed up just a few times. The CDR3 loop reads CSARDTTGQDYGYTF. CDR3 DNA sequence: TGCAGTGCTAGAGATACCACCGGACAGGACTATGGCTACACCTTC. This chain connects TRBV20-1 to TRBJ1-2; 7 bases agree with TRBD1. CDR1 and CDR2 (germline): DFQATT, SNEGSKA (reference sequence). The CDR3 runs to 15 residues. The J segment lost 3 bases and the V segment lost 0 bases, leaving 7 bases of the junction unmatched.

This clonotype was seen a few times. The chain couples TRBV29-1 to TRBJ2-1; D might be TRBD2 (6 bases). Germline V lookup: CDR1 SQVTM, CDR2 ANQGSEA. This CDR3 is 12 amino acids long. Trimming left V 3 bases short and J 10 bases short, with 13 bases between. CDR3 sequence (DNA): TGCAGCGTTGAGTACTCCGCGGGGGAGCAGTTCTTC. Translating it yields CSVEYSAGEQFF.

The chain joins TRBV4-2 to TRBJ1-5; maybe TRBD1 (5 bases). The CDR3 is 17 amino acids. In germline, CDR1 is LGHNA, CDR2 YNFKEQ. V lost 0 bases, J lost 9 bases, and 21 bases lay in between. CDR3: CASSQEGGLGTVGPQHF. The CDR3 bases are TGTGCCAGCAGCCAAGAAGGAGGGTTAGGGACTGTAGGGCCCCAGCATTTT.

This clonotype was counted once. The V gene is TRBV20-1, the J gene TRBJ1-4; D uncertain. V was trimmed by 1 base and J by 4 bases, leaving 19 bases between them. Germline values: CDR1 DFQATT, CDR2 SNEGSKA (reference sequence). The CDR3 loop spans 17 amino acids. The CDR3, as DNA: TGCAGTGCTAGAGGGGTACCACTCCCTCTTGATAATGAAAAACTGTTTTTT. Protein sequence: CSARGVPLPLDNEKLFF.

The chain employs TRBV29-1 and TRBJ2-3; 9 bases agree with TRBD2. Germline values: CDR1 SQVTM, CDR2 ANQGSEA. Unmatched junction bases numbered 13, after V lost 4 bases and J lost 5 bases. The CDR3 spans 16 residues. This chain's CDR3 is CSVGALAGGPGDTQYF. Written as DNA, the CDR3 is TGCAGCGTTGGGGCCCTGGCGGGAGGGCCTGGAGATACGCAGTATTTT.

The chain employs TRBV2 and TRBJ2-5, with D tentatively TRBD2 (7 bases). Trimming stripped 1 base from V and 5 bases from J, with 23 bases between. The CDR3 loop spans 18 amino acids. Germline V lookup: CDR1 SNHLY, CDR2 FYNNEI. Written as DNA, the CDR3 is TGTGCCAGCAGTGAAGTCTCAGTGGCTAGCGGAGGGGGGGAGACCCAGTACTTC. Translation gives CASSEVSVASGGGETQYF.

This clonotype was detected only a few times. The CDR3: CSVEAGDGYTF. Here the CDR3 DNA reads TGCAGCGTTGAGGCAGGGGATGGCTACACCTTC. The rearrangement links TRBV29-1 to TRBJ1-2; tentative D call: TRBD1 (6 bases). There are 11 residues in the CDR3. V was pared by 3 bases and J by 6 bases, with 8 bases between. CDR1 and CDR2 from the germline V gene are SQVTM and ANQGSEA. Variable domain in full (rest from reference TRBV29-1 and TRBJ1-2): SAVISQKPSRDICQRGTSLTIQCQVDSQVTMMFWYRQQPGQSLTLIATANQGSEATYESGFVIDKFPISRPNLTFSTLTVSNMSPEDSSIYLCSVEAGDGYTFGSGTRLTVV.

The chain is built from TRBV14 and TRBJ1-6; D ambiguous. V gave up 6 bases and J gave up 9 bases, with 12 bases separating them. Germline CDR1 SGHDN, CDR2 FVKESK. The CDR3 spans 13 residues. CDR3 loop: CASSSSKASPLHF. The CDR3, as DNA: TGTGCCAGCAGTTCCAGTAAGGCTTCACCCCTCCACTTT.

This clonotype was detected only a few times. V and J are TRBV2 and TRBJ1-6; 8 bases match TRBD1. Per the germline V gene, CDR1 is SNHLY and CDR2 is FYNNEI. The CDR3 consists of 15 residues. Losses at the gene ends were 6 bases for V and 5 bases for J; bases not matched to a gene: 6. CDR3 sequence: CASSPGTGDNSPLHF. For the CDR3, the DNA is TGTGCCAGCAGCCCCGGGACAGGCGATAATTCACCCCTCCACTTT. The variable domain in full, completed from reference TRBV2 and TRBJ1-6, reads EPEVTQTPSHQVTQMGQEVILRCVPISNHLYFYWYRQILGQKVEFLVSFYNNEISEKSEIFDDQFSVERPDGSNFTLKIRSTKLEDSAMYFCASSPGTGDNSPLHFGNGTRLTVT.

This clonotype was counted a single time. The V call is TRBV10-2, the J call TRBJ1-1; D gene ambiguous. The CDR3 extends over 12 amino acids. Germline loops: CDR1 WSHSY, CDR2 SAAADI. V was cut by 7 bases and J by 5 bases, with 11 bases left in between. The CDR3 loop reads CASMGGLTEAFF. The CDR3, as DNA: TGCGCCAGCATGGGAGGTTTAACTGAAGCTTTCTTT.

The J gene is TRBJ2-7, the V gene TRBV27, with a possible D match to TRBD1 (6 bases). Germline V gene lookup returns CDR1 MNHEY and CDR2 SMNVEV (reference sequence). The ends were cut back, 3 bases at V and 2 bases at J, with 11 bases in the middle. The CDR3 runs 14 residues. CDR3 DNA: TGTGCCAGCAGTTTTTTTCAGGGGCCCTACGAGCAGTACTTC. It yields the protein CASSFFQGPYEQYF.

The J gene is TRBJ1-1, the V gene TRBV7-2; tentatively, D is TRBD1 (5 bases). From germline, CDR1 is SGHTA and CDR2 FQGNSA. The V and J ends lost 4 bases and 5 bases respectively, with 11 bases between them. The CDR3 totals 13 residues. The chain's CDR3 is CASSSAEGTEAFF. CDR3 nucleotide sequence: TGTGCCAGCAGCTCTGCTGAGGGGACTGAAGCTTTCTTT.

The V gene is TRBV6-2 or TRBV6-3, the J gene TRBJ1-2, with D hard to call. Germline V gene data show CDR1 as MNHEY and CDR2 as SVGEGT. The CDR3 loop spans 11 amino acids. The ends were cut back, 7 bases at V and 5 bases at J, with 8 bases in the middle. The CDR3: CASTTAYGYTF. The CDR3 bases are TGTGCCAGCACCACAGCATATGGCTACACCTTC.

This clonotype was found once. The V and J genes are TRBV20-1 and TRBJ2-5, with D maybe TRBD2 (6 bases). CDR1 is DFQATT and CDR2 is SNEGSKA in the germline V gene (reference sequence). The CDR3 consists of 13 residues. Trimming cost V 6 bases and J 2 bases, with 13 bases left between them. The CDR3 bases are TGCAGTGCCCTGGAGGGAGGACAAGAGACCCAGTACTTC. Its translation: CSALEGGQETQYF.

The rearrangement links TRBV14 to TRBJ1-1; TRBD1 might be the D (5 bases). This CDR3 contains 13 residues. Germline V gene data show CDR1 as SGHDN and CDR2 as FVKESK. Trimming left V 2 bases short and J 5 bases short, with 9 bases between. The CDR3, as DNA: TGTGCCAGCAGCCAATTGCGGGGGACTGAAGCTTTCTTT. This translates into CASSQLRGTEAFF.

A remark on this clonotype: The CDR3 carries no conserved terminal phenylalanine or tryptophan, so it likely arises from a read error. J is TRBJ2-6 and V is TRBV4-1, with D perhaps TRBD1 (5 bases). The germline V and J ends were trimmed by 7 bases and 0 bases, with 13 bases remaining between them. This CDR3 is built from 16 residues. The germline CDR1 and CDR2 sequences are MGHRA and YSYEKL. DNA for the CDR3: TGCGCCAGCATGATTCTCGACAGCTCTGGGGCCAACGTCCTGACTTTA. It translates to CASMILDSSGANVLTL.

V usage is TRBV14 and J usage is TRBJ2-5; 7 positions match TRBD1. The better agreement between TRBJ2-7 and the DNA end casts doubt on the J call. This CDR3 region has 16 residues. Looked up from germline, CDR1 is SGHDN and CDR2 is FVKESK. The CDR3 DNA sequence: TGTGCCAGCAGCCGCTATTCGACACAGGGGAGCTACGAGCAGTACTTC. Protein: CASSRYSTQGSYEQYF.

In this sample, this clonotype turned up a few times. V is TRBV3-1 and J is TRBJ2-1; D call uncertain. This CDR3 contains 15 residues. Germline CDR1 reads LGHDT; CDR2 reads YNNKEL (reference sequence). V was clipped by 6 bases and J by 4 bases, with 16 bases between them. The CDR3 loop reads CASSRTTGPYNEQFF. CDR3 DNA: TGTGCCAGCAGTCGAACAACGGGTCCGTACAATGAGCAGTTCTTC.

This chain links TRBV7-9 with TRBJ2-5; D is undetermined. This CDR3 has 14 amino acids. Germline CDR1 and CDR2: SEHNR and FQNEAQ (reference sequence). Trimming shortened V by 4 bases and J by 3 bases, and 12 bases separated the two germline ends. The CDR3 loop is CASSSPSLKETQYF. In DNA, the CDR3 is TGTGCCAGCAGCTCCCCCAGCTTAAAAGAGACCCAGTACTTC.

The chain has TRBV6-2 or TRBV6-3 and TRBJ1-2; D unclear. V lost 7 bases to trimming and J lost 5 bases, with 17 bases between them. The CDR3 extends over 14 amino acids. The germline CDR1 and CDR2 sequences are MNHEY and SVGEGT. The CDR3 DNA reads TGTGCCAGCACGTCAAGGTCAATTCCATATGGCTACACCTTC. This codes for CASTSRSIPYGYTF.